Each of the 27 T cell receptor beta chains below was sequenced from the same sample in a study of cytomegalovirus exposure and HLA in healthy donors. Amplification used 60 Vbeta primers and 13 Jbeta primers. Method: immunoSEQ multiplex PCR; TCRdb's copy keeps in-frame clones and lacks some. Among 200,000 to 250,000 clones listed, about 80% were seen once. Sequences were obtained from PBMCs. These receptors were obtained from a man aged 18 to 30 in good health and CMV-seronegative.

The chain combines TRBV29-1 with TRBJ2-5; TRBD1 aligns across 7 bases. V lost 7 bases to trimming and J lost 5 bases; unmatched junction nucleotides: 16. Germline CDR1 reads SQVTM; CDR2 reads ANQGSEA. The CDR3 extends over 15 amino acids. The CDR3 DNA follows: TGCAGCGCCCTCCGGGACAGTGGTTTTAGGGAGACCCAGTACTTC. This codes for CSALRDSGFRETQYF.

The chain is built from TRBV15 and TRBJ2-3; TRBD1 aligns across 7 bases. There are 16 residues in the CDR3. V shed 2 bases, J shed 6 bases, and the junction held 11 bases outside the gene matches. Germline-derived CDR1 and CDR2 are LNHNV and YYDKDF (reference sequence). CDR3 in amino acids: CATSRKTGAEGDTQYF. The CDR3 bases are TGTGCCACCAGCAGAAAAACAGGGGCCGAAGGGGATACGCAGTATTTT.

This chain uses TRBV5-5 with TRBJ2-2, with D tentatively TRBD2 (7 bases). The CDR3 is made up of 15 amino acids. V dropped 5 bases and J dropped 6 bases, with 17 bases sitting between them. The germline V gene encodes CDR1 SGHKS and CDR2 YYEKEE (reference sequence). DNA of the CDR3: TGTGCCAGCAGGATGGGGGCGGGGGATCCCGGGGAGCTGTTTTTT. It yields the protein CASRMGAGDPGELFF.

The V gene is TRBV7-9, the J gene TRBJ1-1; 7 bases are a match to TRBD1. The ends lost 3 bases at V and 1 base at J; junction bases unmatched: 2. The germline V gene has CDR1 SEHNR and CDR2 FQNEAQ (reference sequence). This CDR3 has 14 residues. The CDR3 is CASSFGDRNTEAFF. The CDR3 bases are TGTGCCAGCAGCTTTGGGGACAGGAACACTGAAGCTTTCTTT.

This clone was counted a few times. The chain uses TRBV5-1 and TRBJ2-3; 9 bases are shared with TRBD2. J was trimmed by 3 bases and V by 0 bases; bases with no gene match: 2. The CDR3 extends over 15 amino acids. CDR1 is SGHRS and CDR2 is YFSETQ in the germline V gene. CDR3 protein: CASSLVTSGTDTQYF. CDR3 DNA sequence: TGCGCCAGCAGCTTGGTGACTAGCGGAACAGATACGCAGTATTTT.

The J gene is TRBJ2-1, the V gene TRBV6-1; D might be TRBD1 (6 bases). The CDR3 contains 15 residues. The ends were cut back, 6 bases at V and 8 bases at J, with 20 bases in the middle. Per germline, CDR1 MNHNS and CDR2 SASEGT. This CDR3 is CASRPTGNLFYEQFF. The CDR3 DNA follows: TGTGCCAGCAGGCCTACAGGGAACCTTTTCTATGAGCAGTTCTTC.

This clone was picked up a small number of times. The rearrangement uses TRBV18 and TRBJ1-4; the D gene is possibly TRBD1 (6 bases). The V end lost 1 base, the J end lost 5 bases, and 11 bases lay between the germline ends. Germline CDR1 and CDR2: KGHSH and LQKENI. The CDR3 is 15 residues long. The CDR3 DNA follows: TGTGCCAGCTCACCACAATCCGGACAGAATGAAAAACTGTTTTTT. Amino acids: CASSPQSGQNEKLFF. Based on the CDR3 plus reference TRBV18 and TRBJ1-4, the full variable domain is NAGVMQNPRHLVRRRGQEARLRCSPMKGHSHVYWYRQLPEEGLKFMVYLQKENIIDESGMPKERFSAEFPKEGPSILRIQQVVRGDSAAYFCASSPQSGQNEKLFFGSGTQLSVL.

The chain links TRBV5-1 to TRBJ2-3; 7 nucleotides align to TRBD2. V lost 5 bases, J lost 2 bases, and 5 bases stayed unmatched. CDR1 and CDR2 from the germline V gene are SGHRS and YFSETQ. The CDR3 loop spans 14 amino acids. CDR3: CASRSAGLTDTQYF. The CDR3 nucleotides read TGCGCCAGCAGATCAGCGGGACTCACAGATACGCAGTATTTT.

The chain carries TRBV5-6 and TRBJ1-1, with 9 nucleotides matching TRBD1. There are 15 residues in the CDR3. Germline trimming cut 3 bases from V and 5 bases from J; bases unmatched to any gene: 8. Germline V lookup: CDR1 SGHDT, CDR2 YYEEEE. Written as DNA, the CDR3 is TGTGCCAGCAGCTCCGGCGACAGGGGGGGGACTGAAGCTTTCTTT. The encoded protein is CASSSGDRGGTEAFF. Combining the CDR3 with reference TRBV5-6 and TRBJ1-1 gives the whole variable domain DAGVTQSPTHLIKTRGQQVTLRCSPKSGHDTVSWYQQALGQGPQFIFQYYEEEERQRGNFPDRFSGHQFPNYSSELNVNALLLGDSALYLCASSSGDRGGTEAFFGQGTRLTVV.

This rearrangement joins TRBV30 to TRBJ2-7; D perhaps matches TRBD2 (5 bases). Trimming took 8 bases from V and 3 from J, leaving 17 bases between them. Germline V gene lookup returns CDR1 GTSNPN and CDR2 SVGIG (reference sequence). The CDR3 loop spans 13 amino acids. CDR3 DNA: TGTGCCACCTCTCGGGGTCGAGACTACGAGCAGTACTTC. This encodes CATSRGRDYEQYF.

This clone appeared a few times. The V and J genes are TRBV11-1 and TRBJ2-2, with 7 bases fitting TRBD2. The CDR3 totals 15 residues. Losses at the gene ends were 2 bases for V and 4 bases for J; bases not matched to a gene: 4. Per germline, CDR1 SGHAT and CDR2 FQDESV (reference sequence). The CDR3 region has the DNA TGTGCCAGCAGCTTAAGGGCGGGAGCCACCGGGGAGCTGTTTTTT. It translates to CASSLRAGATGELFF.

The chain links TRBV6-6 to TRBJ2-7; 7 bases align to TRBD1. CDR3 length: 14 residues. CDR1 and CDR2 (germline): MNHNY, SVGAGI (reference sequence). With 6 bases clipped from V and 7 bases from J, the junction kept 12 bases outside the gene matches. Written as DNA, the CDR3 is TGTGCCAGCAGACCCTGGACAGGACTGGGGGAGCAGTACTTC. Protein: CASRPWTGLGEQYF.

This chain links TRBV6-1 with TRBJ2-7; possibly TRBD2 for D (5 bases). Trimming cost V 5 bases and J 6 bases, with 11 bases left between them. The CDR3 has 12 amino acids. Germline lookup yields CDR1 MNHNS and CDR2 SASEGT. The CDR3 loop reads CASSSGVSEQYF. CDR3 DNA: TGTGCCAGCAGTAGCGGAGTTTCCGAGCAGTACTTC.

This clone was seen a few times. This rearrangement joins TRBV10-3 to TRBJ2-3; 10 bases map to TRBD2. Per the germline V gene, CDR1 is ENHRY and CDR2 is SYGVKD. Trimming at V came to 11 bases and at J to 6 bases, leaving 8 bases not matched to a gene. The length of the CDR3 is 13 residues. CDR3 DNA sequence: TGTGCCTCCGGGCTAGCGGGAGCCGATACGCAGTATTTT. Translated, it gives CASGLAGADTQYF.

This chain uses TRBV30 with TRBJ2-3; the match to TRBD1 covers 7 bases. The CDR3 loop spans 14 amino acids. The germline V gene encodes CDR1 GTSNPN and CDR2 SVGIG (reference sequence). The ends lost 3 bases at V and 1 base at J; junction bases unmatched: 4. The CDR3 is CAWRDTGGTDTQYF. In DNA form, the CDR3 reads TGTGCCTGGAGGGACACAGGGGGCACAGATACGCAGTATTTT. The complete variable domain, with remaining parts taken from reference TRBV30 and TRBJ2-3, reads SQTIHQWPATLVQPVGSPLSLECTVEGTSNPNLYWYRQAAGRGLQLLFYSVGIGQISSEVPQNLSASRPQDRQFILSSKKLLLSDSGFYLCAWRDTGGTDTQYFGPGTRLTVL.

This clone was seen a single time. The V gene is TRBV27, the J gene TRBJ2-3; the match to TRBD1 covers 9 bases. This CDR3 is built from 14 residues. The V gene's germline CDR1 is MNHEY and CDR2 SMNVEV (reference sequence). The J segment lost 2 bases and the V segment lost 7 bases, leaving 4 bases of the junction unmatched. The CDR3: CASMGTGITDTQYF. CDR3 nucleotide sequence: TGTGCCAGCATGGGGACAGGGATCACAGATACGCAGTATTTT.

This sequence joins TRBV30 and TRBJ2-7, with D unresolved. CDR1 and CDR2 (germline): GTSNPN, SVGIG (reference sequence). Trimming removed 4 bases at V and 0 bases at J, with 10 bases between. CDR3 length: 13 residues. The CDR3: CAWTHPVSYEQYF. The CDR3 region has the DNA TGTGCCTGGACCCATCCAGTCTCCTACGAGCAGTACTTC.

The J gene is TRBJ2-7, the V gene TRBV28; D might be TRBD1 (5 bases). The germline V and J ends were trimmed by 7 bases and 3 bases, with 7 bases remaining between them. Germline-derived CDR1 and CDR2 are MDHEN and SYDVKM. The CDR3 has 11 amino acids. Here the CDR3 DNA reads TGTGCCAGCACAGGGCTCTACGAGCAGTACTTC. It encodes CASTGLYEQYF.

V is TRBV6-5 and J is TRBJ1-4; 7 nucleotides align to TRBD1. After removal of 5 bases from V and 5 bases from J, the junction contained 8 bases not matched to a gene. This CDR3 is 15 amino acids long. Germline CDR1 and CDR2: MNHEY and SVGAGI. The CDR3 reads CASSRNRGGNEKLFF. For the CDR3, the DNA is TGTGCCAGCAGTCGGAACAGGGGAGGAAATGAAAAACTGTTTTTT.

The chain uses TRBV25-1 and TRBJ1-2; no firm D call. The CDR3 covers 11 residues. The V end lost 5 bases, the J end lost 6 bases, and 7 bases lay between the germline ends. The germline V gene encodes CDR1 MGHDK and CDR2 SYGVNS. This chain's CDR3 is CASSTTNGYTF. The CDR3 DNA reads TGTGCCAGCAGTACTACGAATGGCTACACCTTC.

V gene TRBV5-4 combines with J gene TRBJ1-2; 7 bases map to TRBD1. Germline V lookup: CDR1 SGHNT, CDR2 YYREEE (reference sequence). The V segment lost 4 bases and the J segment 3 bases; nucleotides outside the gene matches: 3. CDR3 length equals 13 residues. The CDR3, as DNA: TGTGCCAGCAGCGGCGGGACAGACTATGGCTACACCTTC. Residues: CASSGGTDYGYTF.

The chain couples TRBV28 to TRBJ2-2; 9 bases align to TRBD1. Germline V gene sequence: CDR1 MDHEN, CDR2 SYDVKM. Unmatched junction bases numbered 5, after V lost 2 bases and J lost 4 bases. CDR3 size: 16 residues. CDR3 loop: CASSLHRQGGTGELFF. The CDR3 nucleotides read TGTGCCAGCAGTTTACACCGACAGGGGGGCACCGGGGAGCTGTTTTTT.

The V and J genes are TRBV9 and TRBJ2-7; TRBD1 aligns across 7 bases. The ends lost 3 bases at V and 2 bases at J; junction bases unmatched: 5. The CDR3 has 14 amino acids. Germline CDR1 is SGDLS and CDR2 is YYNGEE. CDR3 sequence (DNA): TGTGCCAGCAGCGCCAGGGGGAGTGCCTACGAGCAGTACTTC. It specifies CASSARGSAYEQYF.

The rearrangement links TRBV28 to TRBJ1-5; the match to TRBD1 covers 7 bases. CDR1 is MDHEN and CDR2 is SYDVKM in the germline V gene. The CDR3 has 15 amino acids. V gave up 3 bases and J gave up 2 bases; unmatched junction bases: 4. The chain's CDR3 is CASSFAGTGNQPQHF. In nucleotides, the CDR3 is TGTGCCAGCAGTTTTGCAGGGACAGGCAATCAGCCCCAGCATTTT.

The chain recombines TRBV6-6 with TRBJ1-5; tentative D call: TRBD1 (5 bases). The CDR3 spans 16 residues. Germline V gives CDR1 MNHNY, CDR2 SVGAGI (reference sequence). Trimming shortened V by 0 bases and J by 5 bases, and 14 bases separated the two germline ends. In DNA, the CDR3 is TGTGCCAGCAGTTACTCCGGGGGAGAGTCCGATCAGCCCCAGCATTTT. Translated, it gives CASSYSGGESDQPQHF.

For the CDR3, the DNA is TGTGCCAGCAGCGTAGCGGCAGGGTTAAGGTTGAACTATGGCTACACCTTC. It specifies CASSVAAGLRLNYGYTF. The gene calls are TRBV9 and TRBJ1-2; tentative D call: TRBD1 (5 bases). Per germline, CDR1 SGDLS and CDR2 YYNGEE. This CDR3 contains 17 residues. Between the trimmed V and J ends, which lost 0 bases and 2 bases, there was a span of 17 bases. The variable domain in full, completed from reference TRBV9 and TRBJ1-2, reads DSGVTQTPKHLITATGQRVTLRCSPRSGDLSVYWYQQSLDQGLQFLIQYYNGEERAKGNILERFSAQQFPDLHSELNLSSLELGDSALYFCASSVAAGLRLNYGYTFGSGTRLTVV.

The chain joins TRBV23-1 to TRBJ1-3; TRBD1 aligns across 10 bases. TRBV23-1 is an ORF; its function is uncertain. CDR3 length: 15 amino acids. Trimming removed 5 bases from V and 11 bases from J; junction bases left unmatched: 12. Here the CDR3 reads CASSTGQGSRFAIYF. CDR3 coding DNA: TGCGCCAGCAGTACGGGACAGGGGAGCAGATTCGCCATATATTTT.